Each of the 21 T cell receptor beta chains below was sequenced from the same sample in a study of human T cells and chemical hapten exposure. MiXCR, run by TCRdb on the RACE reads, gives a single entry per CDR3 protein. Of about 64,000 distinct CDR3 sequences listed, approximately 10% are singletons. Documented time point: patch test 3, about 24 weeks after DPC sensitization. Treatment noted: therapeutic diphenylcyclopropenone sensitization with weekly scalp DPC. The sequencing used whole blood, collected in connection with sensitization to the hapten diphenylcyclopropenone (DPC). The receptors were sampled from a young woman with alopecia areata. Some clones in this sample may be carry-over from other donors' samples.

The rearrangement joins TRBV11-3 to TRBJ2-5, with D possibly being TRBD1 or TRBD2 (6 bases each). Germline assignment: CDR1 SGHNT and CDR2 YENEEA. Trimming shortened V by 1 base and J by 2 bases, and 17 bases separated the two germline ends. This CDR3 is 17 amino acids long. As DNA, the CDR3 is TGTGCCAGCAGCTTAGCCGGGGGCTACGCGCTTCAAGAGACCCAGTACTTC. Amino acids: CASSLAGGYALQETQYF.

This sequence joins TRBV7-2 and TRBJ2-2, with unresolved D. CDR3 length equals 11 residues. Trimming removed 7 bases from V and 5 bases from J, with 5 bases in between. Germline CDR1 SGHTA, CDR2 FQGNSA. In DNA, the CDR3 is TGTGCCAGCACCTTTACCGGGGAGCTGTTTTTT. It yields the protein CASTFTGELFF.

This clonotype was detected a few times. The CDR3 sequence: CASSLGTPRDTQYF. For the CDR3, the DNA is TGCGCCAGCAGCCTTGGGACGCCACGGGATACGCAGTATTTT. The rearrangement joins TRBV5-1 to TRBJ2-3, with D perhaps assigned TRBD1 or TRBD2 (5 bases each). This CDR3 is built from 14 residues. V shed 4 bases and J shed 6 bases, with 15 bases lying between them. Germline values: CDR1 SGHRS, CDR2 YFSETQ. Full variable domain (outside the CDR3, taken from reference TRBV5-1 and TRBJ2-3): KAGVTQTPRYLIKTRGQQVTLSCSPISGHRSVSWYQQTPGQGLQFLFEYFSETQRNKGNFPGRFSGRQFSNSRSEMNVSTLELGDSALYLCASSLGTPRDTQYFGPGTRLTVL.

This clonotype was recorded at least ten times. This sequence joins TRBV28 and TRBJ2-1, with 10 positions matching TRBD1. J was trimmed by 3 bases and V by 9 bases; bases with no gene match: 5. The V gene's germline CDR1 is MDHEN and CDR2 SYDVKM. The CDR3 has 14 amino acids. Here the CDR3 DNA reads TGTGCCAGTAACGGGGACAGGGGCTACAATGAGCAGTTCTTC. Protein sequence: CASNGDRGYNEQFF.

The V and J genes are TRBV7-3 and TRBJ2-1; possible D gene TRBD2, 6 bases. From germline, CDR1 is SGHTA and CDR2 FQGTGA. This CDR3 spans 13 amino acids. V lost 4 bases and J 3 bases, leaving 7 bases between the germline ends. DNA of the CDR3: TGTGCCAGCAGCTCGGACTACTACAATGAGCAGTTCTTC. This sequence encodes CASSSDYYNEQFF.

This clonotype was counted many times. V usage is TRBV5-6 and J usage is TRBJ2-7; 11 bases map to TRBD2. The junction had 8 bases not matched to a gene; V was cut back by 0 bases and J by 6 bases. This CDR3 spans 16 amino acids. The germline V gene has CDR1 SGHDT and CDR2 YYEEEE. CDR3 coding DNA: TGTGCCAGCAGCTTGGCCTTCACGACTAGCGGGACCGAGCAGTACTTC. Translating gives CASSLAFTTSGTEQYF. Full variable domain (remainder filled in from reference TRBV5-6 and TRBJ2-7): DAGVTQSPTHLIKTRGQQVTLRCSPKSGHDTVSWYQQALGQGPQFIFQYYEEEERQRGNFPDRFSGHQFPNYSSELNVNALLLGDSALYLCASSLAFTTSGTEQYFGPGTRLTVT.

This clonotype was recorded at least ten times. The rearrangement joins TRBV18 to TRBJ1-1, with no clear D. The CDR3 has 16 amino acids. CDR1 is KGHSH, CDR2 LQKENI, per germline. Trimming pared 3 bases from V and 2 bases from J, leaving 16 bases between. DNA for the CDR3: TGTGCCAGCTCACCGTTAGGAGGAGATTCTAACACTGAAGCTTTCTTT. It codes for CASSPLGGDSNTEAFF.

In this sample, this clonotype turned up many times. The rearrangement links TRBV5-6 to TRBJ1-1, with 11 bases that match TRBD1. The trim removed 3 bases at V and 3 bases at J, leaving 4 bases unmatched. CDR1 and CDR2 (germline): SGHDT, YYEEEE. The CDR3 has 15 amino acids. The CDR3 reads CASSWTGGRDTEAFF. The CDR3 bases are TGTGCCAGCAGCTGGACAGGGGGCAGGGACACTGAAGCTTTCTTT. Full variable domain (missing parts from reference TRBV5-6 and TRBJ1-1): DAGVTQSPTHLIKTRGQQVTLRCSPKSGHDTVSWYQQALGQGPQFIFQYYEEEERQRGNFPDRFSGHQFPNYSSELNVNALLLGDSALYLCASSWTGGRDTEAFFGQGTRLTVV.

The table lists this clonotype with a few counts. The chain uses TRBV7-3 and TRBJ2-2; 7 bases map to TRBD1. Trimming took 4 bases from V and 5 from J; bases not matched to a gene: 4. Germline CDR1 and CDR2: SGHTA and FQGTGA. The CDR3 runs to 14 residues. DNA for the CDR3: TGTGCCAGCAGCTCGGGACAGAGGACCGGGGAGCTGTTTTTT. Protein product: CASSSGQRTGELFF.

The genes are TRBV7-9 and TRBJ2-3; possible D gene TRBD1, 6 bases. Trimming pared 5 bases from V and 4 bases from J, leaving 10 bases between. The CDR3 has 13 residues. Per germline, CDR1 SEHNR and CDR2 FQNEAQ (reference sequence). CDR3 protein: CASSPGAADTQYF. Written as DNA, the CDR3 is TGTGCCAGCAGCCCAGGGGCCGCAGATACGCAGTATTTT.

This sequence joins TRBV6-2 or TRBV6-3 and TRBJ2-1, with 9 positions matching TRBD2. CDR1 is MNHEY and CDR2 is SVGEGT in the germline V gene. The CDR3 totals 16 residues. The V gene end was trimmed by 5 bases and the J gene end by 3 bases; junction bases not matched to a gene: 8. The CDR3, as DNA: TGTGCCAGCAGTAAATTAGCGGGAGCCTTCTACAATGAGCAGTTCTTC. Its translation is CASSKLAGAFYNEQFF.

This clonotype has at least ten counts. The chain joins TRBV7-9 to TRBJ2-3; D is uncertain. This CDR3 is built from 14 residues. Trimming removed 9 bases from V and 1 base from J, with 14 bases in between. Germline CDR1 SEHNR, CDR2 FQNEAQ (reference sequence). The CDR3, as DNA: TGTGCCAGTTCTGAGGCTAGGGGCACAGATACGCAGTATTTT. This codes for CASSEARGTDTQYF.

This clonotype was detected only a few times. This sequence joins TRBV12-3 or TRBV12-4 and TRBJ1-1; possibly TRBD1 for D (5 bases). This CDR3 comprises 14 residues. The ends were cut back, 4 bases at V and 3 bases at J, with 12 bases in the middle. CDR3 in amino acids: CASSSREAYTEAFF. The DNA of the CDR3 is TGTGCCAGCAGTTCCAGGGAGGCGTACACTGAAGCTTTCTTT.

Worth noting for this clonotype: A much larger clonotype is one base distant, so this may be a read error. The V call is TRBV20-1, the J call TRBJ1-1; no clear D. The CDR3 consists of 14 residues. Germline V gene data show CDR1 as DFQATT and CDR2 as SNEGSKA (reference sequence). Trimming took off 4 bases at V and 7 bases at J, with 19 bases between the two ends. The DNA for the CDR3 is TGCAGTGCTACTGCCTGGGGTCCATTTTTTGAAGCTTTCTTT. Its translation: CSATAWGPFFEAFF.

V usage is TRBV4-3 and J usage is TRBJ1-2; D is unresolved. The length of the CDR3 is 15 residues. Between the trimmed V and J ends, which lost 0 bases and 0 bases, there was a span of 8 bases. CDR1 and CDR2 (germline): LGHNA, YSLEER. In DNA form, the CDR3 reads TGCGCCAGCAGCCAAGACAGCGGATCTAACTATGGCTACACCTTC. Translated: CASSQDSGSNYGYTF.

This clonotype was observed once. A much larger clone lies one base from this, so it may be a read error. The rearrangement links TRBV6-5 to TRBJ2-5; D is undetermined. Germline V gene data show CDR1 as MNHEY and CDR2 as SVGAGI. The CDR3 spans 13 residues. Trimming took off 6 bases at V and 5 bases at J, with 13 bases between the two ends. CDR3 sequence (DNA): TGTGCCAGCAGGTTCTCGCCCCCGGAGACCCAGTACTTC. Its translation: CASRFSPPETQYF.

The CDR3 region is CASSLYDSSYNEQFF. The CDR3 DNA reads as TGTGCCAGCAGCTTATATGATAGCTCCTACAATGAGCAGTTCTTC. V usage is TRBV7-3 and J usage is TRBJ2-1; no clear D. The CDR3 sequence is 15 residues long. CDR1 and CDR2 from the germline V gene are SGHTA and FQGTGA. V was pared by 2 bases and J by 0 bases, with 8 bases between.

This chain connects TRBV28 to TRBJ2-7; D call uncertain. The germline V and J ends were trimmed by 4 bases and 6 bases, with 10 bases remaining between them. Germline CDR1 reads MDHEN; CDR2 reads SYDVKM. The CDR3 contains 12 residues. CDR3 amino acids: CASSSNSGEQYF. The DNA for the CDR3 is TGTGCCAGCAGTTCCAACTCGGGCGAGCAGTACTTC.

This clonotype was recorded a few times. CDR3 bases: TGTGCCAGCAGCTTAAGTGGGGCGGTCGGGGAGCTGTTTTTT. Translating it yields CASSLSGAVGELFF. The rearrangement links TRBV11-2 to TRBJ2-2, with D perhaps TRBD1 (5 bases). Trimming shortened V by 2 bases and J by 7 bases, and 11 bases separated the two germline ends. CDR3 size: 14 residues. Germline loops: CDR1 SGHAT, CDR2 FQNNGV.

The gene calls are TRBV5-1 and TRBJ2-5, with 7 bases matching TRBD2. CDR1 and CDR2 from the germline V gene are SGHRS and YFSETQ. With 2 bases clipped from V and 3 bases from J, the junction kept 7 bases outside the gene matches. This CDR3 spans 15 amino acids. The CDR3 nucleotides are TGCGCCAGCAGCTTCAGCGGGAAGTGGGAAGAGACCCAGTACTTC. Amino acid sequence: CASSFSGKWEETQYF.

This clonotype appeared a few times. V is TRBV6-5 and J is TRBJ2-6; 7 nucleotides match TRBD1. Trimming removed 2 bases from V and 0 bases from J; junction bases left unmatched: 4. Germline V lookup: CDR1 MNHEY, CDR2 SVGAGI. The CDR3 length is 17 residues. The CDR3 sequence: CASSYGTVLSGANVLTF. The CDR3 nucleotides read TGTGCCAGCAGTTACGGGACAGTTCTCTCTGGGGCCAACGTCCTGACTTTC.